This TCR beta chain was retrieved from a study of T cell repertoires in cytomegalovirus infection. Study as a whole: CMV infection and matching HLA type were both indicated by public TCR beta signatures.

The study, taken as a whole, reports: HLA-C-restricted CMV clonotypes gave the most frequent clonotype in two of eight donors. Summed frequency of shared TCR beta families picked out CMV carriers who also had the relevant HLA.

With regard to this clonotype: The antigen is unknown.

Germline-derived CDR1 and CDR2 are LGHNT and FRNRAP. V was shortened by 0 bases and J by 1 base, with 10 bases between the two germline ends. The CDR3 contains 15 residues. Each CDR3 protein is one row after TCRdb ran MiXCR on the reads. The repertoire holds tens of thousands of distinct CDR3 sequences, around 33% seen once, with about 74% in the top ten. The TCR sequence derives from a human donor in good health (CMV status not recorded). Some clones in this sample may be carry-over from other donors' samples. The rearrangement joins TRBV12-5 to TRBJ2-7, with unresolved D. Sample: PBMCs, sequenced either directly or after in vitro stimulation (not recorded which). The CDR3: CASGLVLGRSYEQYF. CDR3 bases: TGTGCTAGTGGTTTGGTACTTGGACGGTCCTACGAGCAGTACTTC.